The present T cell receptor beta chain was sequenced within a study of glioma-infiltrating T cells. Whole-study results and caveats: Tissue and blood shared very few CDR3 sequences.

This clonotype has at least ten counts. Its antigen remains unknown. Amplification of TCR alpha and beta CDR3 regions from RNA used iRepertoire nested multiplex PCR. TCRdb passed the multiplex PCR reads through MiXCR, listing each CDR3 protein once. The table has approximately 190,000 distinct CDR3 sequences, more than 30% seen once. The CDR3 spans 17 residues. Germline V CDR1 and CDR2: MNHEY, SMNVEV (reference sequence). Trimming removed 3 bases at V and 0 bases at J, with 12 bases between. This TCR was sampled from a human donor with low-grade glioma or glioblastoma, undergoing nonglioma brain surgery, or in good health (not recorded which). The chain couples TRBV27 to TRBJ1-6; the D is unclear. The sample was glioma tissue, nonneoplastic brain tissue, or PBMCs (not recorded which). CDR3 coding DNA: TGTGCCAGCAGTTTGGATTTATTAAGCTCCTATAATTCACCCCTCCACTTT. It yields the protein CASSLDLLSSYNSPLHF.